This record looks at one T cell receptor (beta chain) sequence and its context. Its antigen remains unidentified. These data belong to a study of cytomegalovirus exposure and HLA in healthy donors. The PCR contained 60 Vbeta and 13 Jbeta primers. TCRdb keeps only in-frame clones here, not all; method: immunoSEQ multiplex PCR. The data contain around 150,000 clones, about two thirds of them singletons. General study results and limits: The study recorded 164 TCR beta chains that were cytomegalovirus-associated. More clonal expansion characterized HLA-associated TCR beta chains than equally common others in a later analysis. CMV serostatus stood as the only immune exposure information on hand.

From germline, CDR1 is DFQATT and CDR2 SNEGSKA (reference sequence). Trimming at V came to 7 bases and at J to 11 bases, leaving 4 bases not matched to a gene. This CDR3 comprises 10 residues. Specimen: PBMCs. The source of this sequence is a man aged 45-65 years in good health and CMV-seropositive. The V gene is TRBV20-1, the J gene TRBJ2-3, with TRBD1 matching 9 bases. In DNA, the CDR3 is TGCAGTGGCCTGGGACAGGGGCAGTATTTT. It encodes CSGLGQGQYF.